This TCR beta chain emerged from a study of Ad26.COV2.S vaccination and SARS-CoV-2 variants. Study results and caveats: The study found similar non-spike TCR breadth in vaccine and placebo recipients.

The repertoire was sequenced with immunoSEQ multiplex PCR; TCRdb's copy has only in-frame clones and lacks some. Of about 220,000 clones listed, roughly 90% are singletons. Trimming left V 0 bases short and J 8 bases short, with 5 bases between. The germline V gene has CDR1 LGHNA and CDR2 YNFKEQ. This CDR3 is 13 amino acids long. Sample treatment: about 20 received Ad26.COV2.S at low or high dose, single or two shots; 5 received placebo; per-sample allocation not given. After the first vaccine or placebo injection, samples were drawn on day 63. Comments on this clone: Its target is not known.

The specimen comprised peripheral blood, sampled in a trial of Ad26.COV2.S vaccine versus placebo. The TCR originated in a person between 18 and 60 years old who received the Ad26.COV2.S COVID-19 vaccine or a placebo. The chain combines TRBV4-2 with TRBJ1-6; D not certain. The CDR3 DNA reads as TGTGCCAGCAGCCAAGACTCTGATTCACCCCTCCACTTT. Translated, it gives CASSQDSDSPLHF.